The text below deals with one T cell receptor (beta chain). This clonotype was detected ten times or more. The antigen it binds to is not known. No base-level quality is on record; no much larger clone is a single base apart. TCR beta CDR3 regions were amplified from RNA transcripts for repertoire sequencing. A first-round RT-PCR used HTBI primers with the Qiagen OneStep RT-PCR kit, followed by a second-round multiplex PCR, size selection and purification. Sequencing of the libraries was carried out on an Illumina HiSeq2000 in paired-end mode with 100 bp reads. Turning to the authors' computational methods: SOAPnuke was used to process the reads, throwing out any read that had adapters, had uncalled bases, had a mean Phred below 15, or lacked an exact constant-primer or identifier match. COPE v1.2.5 was used to merge high-quality paired reads. Each unique nucleotide sequence was defined as a clonotype, and clonotypes were aligned to IMGT TRB V, D and J references with MiTCR v1.1. Only V-J combinations with frequency above 0.0001 were analysed, covering 99% to 99.2% of repertoires. For each V-J combination, a TCR clonal expansion and chaos score was defined as the ratio of F50 clonal expansion to chaos observed in the TCRdist matrix. Features were reduced by Welch's t-statistics and random forest to more than 10 V-J combinations, which fed a naive Bayes classifier. The Morisita-Horn index was used to measure how similar the thyroid and blood repertoires were. Starting from the raw public reads, TCRdb applied fastp trimming at Q25, assembled clones with MiXCR and retained in-frame beta chains. One record per CDR3 amino acid sequence lists the most common genes and DNA. TCRdb's processing, not the authors' own work, is the source of the V and J calls. This sample gives roughly 500,000 distinct CDR3 sequences in total; 14% of them show up just once. Roughly 10% of the sample is held by the ten biggest clonotypes.

The data derive from a study of Graves' ophthalmopathy and Graves' hyperthyroidism (dated by TCRdb to between 2018 and 2020). Regarding the study in general: Peripheral blood was collected at initial diagnosis, prior to any treatment. A discovery set of 95 to 100 patients (under 45 ophthalmopathy, just over 55 stable hyperthyroidism) was enrolled to explore V-J signatures distinguishing ophthalmopathy from hyperthyroidism. The 75 to 100 discovery patients were randomly split 7:3 into training and test sets. For independent validation, a separate cohort was made up of approximately 18 hyperthyroidism patients plus 17 patients who later progressed from hyperthyroidism to ophthalmopathy. The study used signatures of the TCR beta repertoire to tell Graves' ophthalmopathy apart from Graves' hyperthyroidism and to predict which patients would progress to ophthalmopathy. In about six hyperthyroidism patients, T-cell repertoires of thyroid tissue and blood were compared. Once sampling was done, hyperthyroidism patients were given methimazole at a starting dose of 30 mg daily, while ophthalmopathy patients were given high-dose intravenous methylprednisolone. In total, approximately 130 blood samples were TCR-sequenced: approximately 42 ophthalmopathy, under 85 hyperthyroidism and approximately 17 hyperthyroidism-to-ophthalmopathy patients. Broad study findings and their caveats: In validation, the model predicted ophthalmopathy progression with more than 70% sensitivity and 72.22% specificity; some 13 predicted patients were CT-confirmed with GO in a median of about 6.1 months. Most of the expanded thyroid clonotypes with a frequency above 0.001 were also detected in blood, and it was suggested that the thyroid immune response may be reflected by blood repertoires. Ophthalmopathy was separated from stable hyperthyroidism by the 13-signature model with about 88% sensitivity and about 83% specificity in cross-validation and with 80%/75% in the test set. No statistical method was used to predetermine the sample size, and group allocation was not hidden from the investigators.

The ophthalmopathy patients had moderately to severely active disease, with a Clinical Activity Score of 3 or higher, a NOSPECS grade of 4 or higher, and a disease duration of less than 3 months. Patients with other autoimmune diseases, uncontrolled infections, pregnancy or lactation were excluded. Diagnosis relied on clinical symptoms, serum thyroxine, TRAb, thyroid ultrasound and orbital computed tomography. PBMCs were isolated from roughly 10 ml of fresh peripheral blood by Ficoll-Paque density gradient centrifugation. Total RNA was extracted using Trizol reagent, and RNA quality was checked on an Agilent 2100 Bioanalyzer. This clonotype originated in a woman in her 30s with Graves' ophthalmopathy. Donor details come from another sample of the same person, matched by shared clones. The sequencing input was blood.

The bases are TGTGCCAGCAGCTTAGGCGCAGGGGTTTCGGCTTTCTTT. Translated, it reads CASSLGAGVSAFF. The chain links TRBV7-9 with TRBJ1-1; TRBD1 is a weak D gene call, 6 bases matching. Trimming removed 1 base from V and 11 bases from J, leaving 14 bases between the germline ends. Reading the germline V gene (reference sequence) gives CDR1 SEHNR and CDR2 FQNEAQ. Including the terminal cysteine and phenylalanine, the CDR3 comprises 13 residues. Only the CDR3 DNA stays, 39 bases, in frame from base 1.